A selection of T cell receptor beta chains follows, all from one sample in a study of blood T cell repertoires in COVID-19. Profiled with immunoSEQ multiplex PCR; TCRdb holds only in-frame clones, not every one. The sample carries around 250,000 clones, more than 75% recorded once. Specimen: peripheral blood. These receptors were taken from a woman older than 75 with COVID-19, enrolled during active disease. CDR3s include the opening cysteine and the closing phenylalanine or tryptophan. D genes are given only for firm matches. The listing skips clone size in some rows; elsewhere it reads once, few, many or a size class.

d_gene | abundance | j_gene | v_gene | CDR3aa | CDR3nt
. | . | TRBJ1-1 | TRBV28 | CASSFVANTEAFF | TGTGCCAGCAGTTTTGTGGCAAACACTGAAGCTTTCTTT
. | once | TRBJ2-1 | TRBV9 | CASSVTGSWNEQFF | TGTGCCAGCAGCGTAACGGGGTCTTGGAATGAGCAGTTCTTC
. | . | TRBJ1-4 | TRBV5-1 | CASSFRESNEKLFF | TGCGCCAGCAGCTTTAGGGAGAGTAATGAAAAACTGTTTTTT
TRBD2 | . | TRBJ2-7 | TRBV11-2 | CASSLEYRGGPYEQYF | TGTGCCAGCAGCTTAGAATATCGCGGGGGGCCCTACGAGCAGTACTTC
TRBD1 | . | TRBJ2-5 | TRBV6-5 | CASSRTGGETQYF | TGTGCCAGCAGTCGGACAGGGGGAGAGACCCAGTACTTC
. | . | TRBJ1-1 | TRBV18 | CASSPNTMNTEAFF | TGTGCCAGCTCACCCAACACTATGAACACTGAAGCTTTCTTT
TRBD1 | . | TRBJ1-6 | TRBV5-1 | CASSLTGQGSSYNSPLHF | TGCGCCAGCAGCTTGACTGGACAGGGGAGCTCCTATAATTCACCCCTCCACTTT
TRBD1 | . | TRBJ1-4 | TRBV3-1/TRBV3-2 | CASSQWDRANEKLFF | TGTGCCAGCAGCCAGTGGGACAGGGCGAATGAAAAACTGTTTTTT
. | . | TRBJ2-3 | TRBV5-1 | CASGYSPDTQYF | TGCGCCAGCGGATACAGCCCAGATACGCAGTATTTT
TRBD1 | . | TRBJ1-1 | TRBV5-1 | CASSSSIQGAVGAEAFF | TGCGCCAGCAGCTCCTCCATACAGGGGGCGGTGGGCGCTGAAGCTTTCTTT
. | . | TRBJ1-5 | TRBV19 | CASTGEGNQPQHF | TGTGCCAGTACGGGTGAGGGCAATCAGCCCCAGCATTTT
TRBD1 | . | TRBJ2-1 | TRBV18 | CASSRDRAYVDNEQFF | TGTGCCAGCTCACGGGACAGGGCCTACGTGGACAATGAGCAGTTCTTC
. | . | TRBJ2-3 | TRBV6-2/TRBV6-3 | CASSTRGAGTDTQYF | TGTGCCAGCAGTACCCGGGGGGCCGGCACAGATACGCAGTATTTT
TRBD1 | . | TRBJ2-4 | TRBV27 | CASSFRGLGKNIQYF | TGTGCCAGCAGTTTCAGGGGGCTAGGCAAAAACATTCAGTACTTC
TRBD1 | once | TRBJ2-1 | TRBV24-1 | CATGGTGAYNEQFF | TGTGCCACCGGCGGGACAGGAGCCTACAATGAGCAGTTCTTC
. | . | TRBJ1-2 | TRBV4-1 | CASSQAGGSGYGYTF | TGCGCCAGCAGCCAAGCGGGAGGGTCGGGCTATGGCTACACCTTC
. | . | TRBJ1-6 | TRBV2 | CASSDQGRNSPLHF | TGTGCCAGCAGTGACCAGGGAAGGAATTCACCCCTCCACTTT
. | . | TRBJ1-1 | TRBV27 | CASSPYTENTEAFF | TGTGCCAGCAGTCCTTACACCGAGAACACTGAAGCTTTCTTT
. | . | TRBJ2-2 | TRBV5-8 | CASSKGQGNTGELFF | TGTGCCAGCAGCAAGGGGCAGGGAAACACCGGGGAGCTGTTTTTT
TRBD1 | . | TRBJ1-2 | TRBV29-1 | CSVGNAGGGYGYTF | TGCAGCGTTGGAAATGCAGGGGGAGGCTATGGCTACACCTTC
TRBD1 | . | TRBJ2-3 | TRBV27 | CASSDRDRGRGVGTDTQYF | TGTGCCAGCAGTGATCGGGACAGGGGGCGAGGAGTGGGCACAGATACGCAGTATTTT
TRBD2 | . | TRBJ2-2 | TRBV5-1 | CASSSRTSGGAGGELFF | TGCGCCAGCAGCTCCAGGACTAGCGGGGGGGCTGGCGGGGAGCTGTTTTTT
. | few | TRBJ1-3 | TRBV14 | CASSQGRVGNTIYF | TGTGCCAGCAGCCAGGGCAGGGTAGGAAACACCATATATTTT
TRBD1 | once | TRBJ2-1 | TRBV7-2 | CASSSGQGLYNEQFF | TGTGCCAGCAGCTCAGGACAGGGGCTCTACAATGAGCAGTTCTTC
. | . | TRBJ1-1 | TRBV5-4 | CASSLDGGYTEAFF | TGTGCCAGCAGCTTGGACGGGGGTTACACTGAAGCTTTCTTT
. | . | TRBJ2-1 | TRBV28 | CASSLPSGNEQFF | TGTGCCAGCAGTTTACCATCAGGCAATGAGCAGTTCTTC
TRBD2 | . | TRBJ2-1 | TRBV19 | CASKTAGGTYNEQFF | TGTGCCAGTAAAACGGCGGGGGGAACCTACAATGAGCAGTTCTTC
. | . | TRBJ2-1 | TRBV5-1 | CASSLEQESSYNEQFF | TGCGCCAGCAGCTTGGAGCAGGAAAGCTCCTACAATGAGCAGTTCTTC
. | few | TRBJ1-1 | TRBV6-2/TRBV6-3 | CASSYGPGVAEAFF | TGTGCCAGCAGTTACGGCCCAGGGGTCGCTGAAGCTTTCTTT
. | . | TRBJ2-3 | TRBV29-1 | CSVDTGMTDTQYF | TGCAGCGTTGATACAGGGATGACAGATACGCAGTATTTT
. | . | TRBJ2-2 | TRBV19 | CASSRWYPPTSPGELFF | TGTGCCAGTAGTAGATGGTACCCTCCCACTAGCCCCGGGGAGCTGTTTTTT
. | . | TRBJ1-3 | TRBV7-2 | CASSPTPTSSGNTIYF | TGTGCCAGCAGCCCCACCCCAACCAGCTCTGGAAACACCATATATTTT
. | . | TRBJ2-2 | TRBV5-1 | CASRPANTGELFF | TGCGCCAGCAGGCCAGCGAACACCGGGGAGCTGTTTTTT
TRBD1 | . | TRBJ1-1 | TRBV29-1 | CSVRRQGNTEAFF | TGCAGCGTTAGGAGACAGGGGAACACTGAAGCTTTCTTT
. | . | TRBJ1-6 | TRBV3-1/TRBV3-2 | CASSQGQQNSPLHF | TGTGCCAGCAGCCAGGGACAACAGAATTCACCCCTCCACTTT
. | few | TRBJ1-1 | TRBV10-2 | CASQRSAFF | TGCGCCAGCCAGAGGAGTGCTTTCTTT
. | . | TRBJ2-1 | TRBV12-3/TRBV12-4 | CASSSTGYNEQFF | TGTGCCAGCAGTTCAACAGGATACAATGAGCAGTTCTTC
. | once | TRBJ2-6 | TRBV5-6 | CASSYRVSGANVLTF | TGTGCCAGCAGCTATCGGGTCTCTGGGGCCAACGTCCTGACTTTC
. | . | TRBJ1-5 | TRBV19 | CASSLKTAFGEPQHF | TGTGCCAGTAGTTTAAAAACAGCTTTCGGGGAGCCCCAGCATTTT
TRBD1 | . | TRBJ2-7 | TRBV29-1 | CSVGQHFYEQYF | TGCAGCGTGGGACAGCACTTCTACGAGCAGTACTTC
. | . | TRBJ1-1 | TRBV10-3 | CATQGQGTEAFF | TGTGCCACCCAGGGGCAGGGGACTGAAGCTTTCTTT
. | few | TRBJ2-2 | TRBV27 | CASSLRRTGELFF | TGTGCCAGCAGTCTACGGCGGACCGGGGAGCTGTTTTTT